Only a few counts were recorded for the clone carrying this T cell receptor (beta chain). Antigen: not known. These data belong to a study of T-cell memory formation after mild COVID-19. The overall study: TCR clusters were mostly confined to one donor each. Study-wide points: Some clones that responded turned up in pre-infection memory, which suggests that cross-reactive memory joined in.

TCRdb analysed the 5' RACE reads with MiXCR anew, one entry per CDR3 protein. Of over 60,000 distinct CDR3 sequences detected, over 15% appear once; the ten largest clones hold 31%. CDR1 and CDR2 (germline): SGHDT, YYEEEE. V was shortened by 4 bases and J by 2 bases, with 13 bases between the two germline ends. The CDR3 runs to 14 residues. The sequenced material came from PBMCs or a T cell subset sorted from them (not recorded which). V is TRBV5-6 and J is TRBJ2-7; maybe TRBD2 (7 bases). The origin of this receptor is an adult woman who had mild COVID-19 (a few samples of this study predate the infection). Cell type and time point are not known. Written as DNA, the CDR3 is TGTGCCAGCAGCCCCATGGGGGGGCCCTACGAGCAGTACTTC. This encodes CASSPMGGPYEQYF.